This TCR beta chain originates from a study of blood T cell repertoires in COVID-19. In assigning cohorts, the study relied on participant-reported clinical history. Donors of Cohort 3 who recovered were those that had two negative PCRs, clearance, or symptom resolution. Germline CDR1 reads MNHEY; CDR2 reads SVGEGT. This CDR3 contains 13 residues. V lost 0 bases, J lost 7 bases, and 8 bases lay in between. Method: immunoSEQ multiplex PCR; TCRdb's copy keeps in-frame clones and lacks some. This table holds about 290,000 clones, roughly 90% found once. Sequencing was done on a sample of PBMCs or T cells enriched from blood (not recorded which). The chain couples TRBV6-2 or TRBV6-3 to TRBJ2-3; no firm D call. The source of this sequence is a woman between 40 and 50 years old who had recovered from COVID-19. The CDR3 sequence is CASSYSMRYTQYF. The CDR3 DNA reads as TGTGCCAGCAGTTACTCGATGAGGTATACGCAGTATTTT.